This TCR beta chain was sequenced during a study of T cells in Graves' hyperthyroidism and ophthalmopathy. General study points: Most thyroid clonotypes expanded above 0.001 were also detected in blood. A 13 V-J model separated ophthalmopathy from stable hyperthyroidism.

Those patients with uncontrolled infection, other autoimmune disease, pregnancy or lactation were excluded. Using more than 7.5 ml of fresh peripheral blood, PBMCs were prepared. The sample holds a few counts of this clonotype. Its specificity is unknown. TCR beta CDR3 regions were amplified from RNA transcripts. In the first-round RT-PCR of the TCR CDR3, the HTBI primer set was used. Using its own MiXCR run on the multiplex PCR reads, TCRdb lists one record per CDR3 protein. The data hold 300,000 to 350,000 distinct CDR3 sequences, with roughly 21% observed a single time. Trimming stripped 3 bases from V and 4 bases from J, with 9 bases between. Looked up from germline, CDR1 is ENHRY and CDR2 is SYGVKD. CDR3 length equals 14 residues.

The sequenced material came from blood. The chain is built from TRBV10-3 and TRBJ1-4; unclear D gene. The TCR sequence derives from a woman aged 45-60 years with Graves' hyperthyroidism. CDR3 sequence reads: CAISDGGGNEKLFF. CDR3 in DNA: TGTGCCATCAGTGACGGCGGAGGTAATGAAAAACTGTTTTTT.